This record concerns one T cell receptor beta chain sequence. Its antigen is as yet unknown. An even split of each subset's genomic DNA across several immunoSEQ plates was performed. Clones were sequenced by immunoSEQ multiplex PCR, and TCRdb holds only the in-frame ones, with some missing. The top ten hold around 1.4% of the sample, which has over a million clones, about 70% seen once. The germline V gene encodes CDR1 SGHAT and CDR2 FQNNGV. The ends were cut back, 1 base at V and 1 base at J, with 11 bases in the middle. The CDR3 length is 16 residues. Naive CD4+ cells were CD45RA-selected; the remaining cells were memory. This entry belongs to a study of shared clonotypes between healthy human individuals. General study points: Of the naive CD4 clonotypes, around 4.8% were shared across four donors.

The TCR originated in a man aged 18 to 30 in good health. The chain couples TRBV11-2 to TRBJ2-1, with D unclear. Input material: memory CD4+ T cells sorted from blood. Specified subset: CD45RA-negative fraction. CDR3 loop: CASSLGTLTSYNEQFF. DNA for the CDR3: TGTGCCAGCAGCTTAGGGACCTTGACTTCCTACAATGAGCAGTTCTTC.